The following is a T cell receptor beta chain sequence with its context. What it binds is unknown. An end of the junction differs from the germline gene, which may be a read error. This entry comes from a study of T-cell reconstitution after alpha-beta-depleted transplantation in children. Study observations and caveats: It was reported that alpha-beta T cells came from several hundred expanded graft clones (about two months after transplant).

The library targeted TCRbeta and was prepared with unique molecular identifiers. Each CDR3 protein is one row after TCRdb ran MiXCR on the PCR reads. The sample comprises around 440,000 distinct CDR3 sequences, 10% of which are singletons, and just over 2% rests with the top ten. This CDR3 region has 15 residues. Germline assignment: CDR1 SNHLY and CDR2 FYNNEI. Here the sequenced sample was PBMCs, taken before TCRalphabeta/CD19-depleted stem cell transplant. The chain recombines TRBV2 with TRBJ2-1; weak D call: TRBD2 (7 bases). This clonotype originated in a child aged 2 to 10 with inherited bone marrow failure, due to receive a stem cell transplant. The CDR3 region is CASGGGRQNYNQQFF. Written as DNA, the CDR3 is TGTGCCAGCGGGGGGGGGCGGCAGAACTACAATCAGCAGTTCTTC.